Included here is one T cell receptor (beta chain) sequence, with context. The antigen is undetermined. This entry is derived from a study of T cell responses to AZD1222 COVID-19 vaccine. Some clones are missing from TCRdb's copy, which holds only in-frame ones; the method was immunoSEQ multiplex PCR. The data contain about 120,000 clones, approximately 93% of them singletons. Trimming stripped 3 bases from V and 7 bases from J, with 16 bases between. Germline V gives CDR1 MDHEN, CDR2 SYDVKM. This CDR3 spans 16 amino acids. The study's findings and limits: Rises in breadth and depth of Spike-specific TCRs came after two AZD1222 doses. The donor cohort was predominantly white British with a female majority, and clonal diversity may have been underestimated.

The starting material was peripheral blood, obtained on day 0 of AZD1222 vaccination. This receptor was taken from an adult in good health. The chain combines TRBV28 with TRBJ1-6, with D perhaps TRBD1 (5 bases). The CDR3 region is CASSFRGRPLNSPLHF. The CDR3 nucleotides are TGTGCCAGCAGTTTTAGGGGCCGGCCCCTGAATTCACCCCTCCACTTT.